These 29 T cell receptor beta chains originate from one sample sequenced in a study of OX40 agonist ivuxolimab in advanced cancers. TCRdb's copy holds only in-frame clones and misses some; the assay was immunoSEQ multiplex PCR. The data show about 46,000 clones, more than 70% seen once. The source material was CD4+ or CD8+ T cells sorted from blood, sampled in a trial of the OX40 agonist ivuxolimab. These receptors came from an adult with an advanced solid tumor such as melanoma, head and neck, liver or kidney cancer.

This clone was observed once. The J gene is TRBJ1-1, the V gene TRBV4-3, with D possibly being TRBD1 (5 bases). Trimming stripped 6 bases from V and 6 bases from J, with 17 bases between. Germline assignment: CDR1 LGHNA and CDR2 YSLEER. This CDR3 contains 14 residues. The CDR3 is CASSERDPSAEAFF. CDR3 coding DNA: TGCGCCAGCAGTGAACGGGACCCTAGCGCTGAAGCTTTCTTT.

V and J are TRBV25-1 and TRBJ1-5; D gene unclear. The CDR3 runs to 13 residues. V was cut by 1 base and J by 7 bases, with 8 bases left in between. Per the germline V gene, CDR1 is MGHDK and CDR2 is SYGVNS. The CDR3 DNA reads as TGTGCCAGCAGTGAATTGGGTAAGCAGCCCCAGCATTTT. Its protein is CASSELGKQPQHF. The whole variable domain, remainder taken from reference TRBV25-1 and TRBJ1-5, is EADIYQTPRYLVIGTGKKITLECSQTMGHDKMYWYQQDPGMELHLIHYSYGVNSTEKGDLSSESTVSRIRTEHFPLTLESARPSHTSQYLCASSELGKQPQHFGDGTRLSIL.

The chain is built from TRBV5-6 and TRBJ2-1; D is unresolved. V lost 4 bases and J lost 10, with 9 bases in between. The CDR3 length is 11 residues. CDR1 SGHDT and CDR2 YYEEEE come from the germline V gene. CDR3 residues: CASSGIEEQFF. CDR3 sequence (DNA): TGTGCCAGCAGCGGGATCGAGGAGCAGTTCTTC.

The J gene is TRBJ1-1, the V gene TRBV10-3; 9 bases map to TRBD1. The V segment lost 8 bases and the J segment 0 bases; nucleotides outside the gene matches: 10. CDR1 ENHRY and CDR2 SYGVKD come from the germline V gene. The CDR3 spans 16 residues. The CDR3 coding sequence is TGTGCCATCGGTTGGGACAGGGAGGGGATGAACACTGAAGCTTTCTTT. It codes for CAIGWDREGMNTEAFF.

This clone was observed a handful of times. The limits of the CDR3 on the DNA are not certain, so only TCRdb's listed CDR3 is given. V is TRBV27 and J is TRBJ1-2. The CDR3 spans 23 amino acids, including both terminal residues. CDR1 MNHEY and CDR2 SMNVEV come from the germline V gene (reference sequence). Here the CDR3 reads CASSPSPGLLWLHLRFGVSGYTF.

The rearrangement links TRBV6-5 to TRBJ2-7, with 7 bases that match TRBD2. This CDR3 has 14 amino acids. Germline V lookup: CDR1 MNHEY, CDR2 SVGAGI. With 5 bases clipped from V and 2 bases from J, the junction kept 6 bases outside the gene matches. The CDR3 reads CASSGGSFTYEQYF. The CDR3 DNA reads as TGTGCCAGCAGTGGCGGGAGTTTCACCTACGAGCAGTACTTC.

This chain links TRBV19 with TRBJ2-1; TRBD2 matches at 9 bases. The length of the CDR3 is 17 residues. V shed 5 bases and J 2 bases; nucleotides not matched to a gene: 10. Looked up from germline, CDR1 is LNHDA and CDR2 is SQIVND (reference sequence). CDR3 protein: CASSELAGERTYNEQFF. DNA for the CDR3: TGTGCCAGTAGTGAGTTAGCGGGAGAAAGGACCTACAATGAGCAGTTCTTC.

V gene TRBV4-3 combines with J gene TRBJ2-2; 9 bases agree with TRBD2. Germline V gene lookup returns CDR1 LGHNA and CDR2 YSLEER. The CDR3 totals 18 residues. With V trimmed by 0 bases and J by 5 bases, 10 bases remained unmatched. The CDR3: CASSQDRAGGPWTGELFF. CDR3 nucleotides: TGCGCCAGCAGCCAAGATCGGGCGGGAGGGCCCTGGACCGGGGAGCTGTTTTTT.

This rearrangement joins TRBV11-3 to TRBJ2-1; D is possibly TRBD2 (7 bases). This CDR3 spans 13 amino acids. With 7 bases removed from V and 7 bases from J, the gap between germline ends came to 14 bases. The germline gives CDR1 SGHNT, CDR2 YENEEA. CDR3 coding DNA: TGTGCCAGCAACCATAGGGGGGGGAATGAGCAGTTCTTC. Protein product: CASNHRGGNEQFF.

The gene calls are TRBV7-9 and TRBJ2-1; D remains unclear. This CDR3 is 11 amino acids long. The germline V and J ends were trimmed by 1 base and 14 bases, with 9 bases remaining between them. Germline-derived CDR1 and CDR2 are SEHNR and FQNEAQ (reference sequence). DNA for the CDR3: TGTGCCAGCAGCTTAGAGGGAAGGGAGTTCTTC. This encodes CASSLEGREFF.

The chain carries TRBV30 and TRBJ1-1; D is possibly TRBD1 (6 bases). Per germline, CDR1 GTSNPN and CDR2 SVGIG (reference sequence). V lost 8 bases and J lost 5, with 15 bases in between. This CDR3 is built from 12 residues. The CDR3 sequence is CAAPGRGTEAFF. DNA of the CDR3: TGTGCCGCACCAGGGAGGGGGACTGAAGCTTTCTTT.

The chain combines TRBV5-1 with TRBJ1-1, with TRBD1 as a possible D gene (5 bases). The germline V gene has CDR1 SGHRS and CDR2 YFSETQ. The CDR3 extends over 16 amino acids. V was clipped by 0 bases and J by 1 base, with 13 bases between them. CDR3 amino acids: CASSLVSVGANTEAFF. Written as DNA, the CDR3 is TGCGCCAGCAGCTTGGTATCGGTAGGGGCGAACACTGAAGCTTTCTTT.

The chain joins TRBV14 to TRBJ2-1, with a possible D match to TRBD2 (5 bases). Germline V gene lookup returns CDR1 SGHDN and CDR2 FVKESK. V lost 5 bases, J lost 0 bases, and 14 bases lay in between. The CDR3 length is 16 residues. This CDR3 reads CASSEDWSSSYNEQFF. CDR3 DNA: TGTGCCAGCAGCGAGGACTGGTCGAGCTCCTACAATGAGCAGTTCTTC. Full variable domain (remainder filled in from reference TRBV14 and TRBJ2-1): EAGVTQFPSHSVIEKGQTVTLRCDPISGHDNLYWYRRVMGKEIKFLLHFVKESKQDESGMPNNRFLAERTGGTYSTLKVQPAELEDSGVYFCASSEDWSSSYNEQFFGPGTRLTVL.

The gene calls are TRBV13 and TRBJ2-3; D unresolved. V was pared by 1 base and J by 6 bases, with 14 bases between. Germline assignment: CDR1 PRHDT and CDR2 FYEKMQ (reference sequence). This CDR3 has 15 residues. The CDR3 DNA reads as TGTGCCAGCAGCTTAGAAGGGTTGTTGGGGGATACGCAGTATTTT. Translating it yields CASSLEGLLGDTQYF.

The chain recombines TRBV19 with TRBJ1-5, with 8 positions matching TRBD1. J gave up 2 bases and V 7 bases, and 7 bases lay outside the gene matches. The CDR3 length is 15 residues. From germline, CDR1 is LNHDA and CDR2 SQIVND (reference sequence). CDR3 loop: CASTPDRVGNQPQHF. The CDR3 nucleotides are TGTGCCAGTACCCCGGACAGGGTTGGCAATCAGCCCCAGCATTTT.

This clone showed up just once. The chain is built from TRBV4-3 and TRBJ1-1; maybe TRBD1 (6 bases). CDR1 is LGHNA and CDR2 is YSLEER in the germline V gene. Deletions cut 9 bases from V and 5 bases from J, with 10 bases between. The CDR3 is 11 residues long. The CDR3 protein is CASSQGTEAFF. CDR3 sequence (DNA): TGCGCCAGTAGTCAGGGGACTGAAGCTTTCTTT.

The chain carries TRBV2 and TRBJ2-3; 10 bases map to TRBD1. Trimming removed 9 bases from V and 6 bases from J; junction bases left unmatched: 3. Germline V gene lookup returns CDR1 SNHLY and CDR2 FYNNEI. The CDR3 is 12 residues long. The CDR3 DNA follows: TGTGCCAGTGACAGGGGGCTGGATACGCAGTATTTT. It codes for CASDRGLDTQYF.

This rearrangement joins TRBV7-8 to TRBJ2-1; D is uncertain. The CDR3 runs to 13 residues. V was pared by 6 bases and J by 5 bases, with 11 bases between. Germline CDR1 is SGHVS and CDR2 is FQNEAQ. In DNA form, the CDR3 reads TGTGCCAGCAGGGGGTTTTTCGACAATGAGCAGTTCTTC. It translates to CASRGFFDNEQFF.

DNA of the CDR3: TGTGCCAGCAGCTTAAAGGAGGGCAGCTATGGCTACACCTTC. Translating gives CASSLKEGSYGYTF. V is TRBV7-3 and J is TRBJ1-2, with no clear D. CDR3 length: 14 amino acids. V gave up 1 base and J gave up 4 bases, with 10 bases separating them. The germline gives CDR1 SGHTA, CDR2 FQGTGA.

The chain has TRBV6-5 and TRBJ2-7; D possibly uses TRBD1 or TRBD2 (5 bases each). Per the germline V gene, CDR1 is MNHEY and CDR2 is SVGAGI. V shed 4 bases and J shed 2 bases, with 15 bases lying between them. The CDR3 is 15 residues long. This CDR3 reads CASSSPGLGAYEQYF. The CDR3 nucleotides read TGTGCCAGCAGTTCCCCGGGGTTGGGGGCCTACGAGCAGTACTTC.

The chain recombines TRBV6-6 with TRBJ1-5, with 7 bases that match TRBD1. V shed 2 bases, J shed 0 bases, and the junction held 1 base outside the gene matches. CDR1 and CDR2 (germline): MNHNY, SVGAGI (reference sequence). There are 15 residues in the CDR3. The CDR3 protein is CASSYTGVSNQPQHF. The CDR3 DNA reads as TGTGCCAGCAGTTACACAGGGGTTAGCAATCAGCCCCAGCATTTT.

The rearrangement links TRBV4-3 to TRBJ1-2; the D is unclear. The CDR3 is 16 amino acids. With 0 bases removed from V and 0 bases from J, the gap between germline ends came to 11 bases. Germline loops: CDR1 LGHNA, CDR2 YSLEER. CDR3: CASSQDLVRANYGYTF. Written as DNA, the CDR3 is TGCGCCAGCAGCCAAGATCTTGTGAGGGCTAACTATGGCTACACCTTC.

V usage is TRBV19 and J usage is TRBJ1-4, with a possible D match to TRBD1 (5 bases). The CDR3 is 13 amino acids. CDR1 is LNHDA, CDR2 SQIVND, per germline (reference sequence). Trimming took 7 bases from V and 3 from J, leaving 9 bases between them. The CDR3 region is CASNRRANEKLFF. Written as DNA, the CDR3 is TGTGCCAGTAATCGCAGGGCTAATGAAAAACTGTTTTTT.

The J gene is TRBJ2-7, the V gene TRBV6-5; 7 nucleotides agree with TRBD1. V lost 11 bases and J lost 3; bases outside the gene matches: 10. Germline assignment: CDR1 MNHEY and CDR2 SVGAGI. This CDR3 is built from 13 residues. This CDR3 is CAGHRDSDYEQYF. Written as DNA, the CDR3 is TGTGCCGGTCACCGGGACAGCGACTACGAGCAGTACTTC.

The chain links TRBV5-4 to TRBJ2-7; D unclear. V lost 3 bases and J 4 bases, leaving 8 bases between the germline ends. The CDR3 runs 12 residues. From germline, CDR1 is SGHNT and CDR2 YYREEE (reference sequence). CDR3 coding DNA: TGTGCCAGCAGCTCTGGCATTTACGAGCAGTACTTC. Translation: CASSSGIYEQYF. Variable domain in full (rest from reference TRBV5-4 and TRBJ2-7): ETGVTQSPTHLIKTRGQQVTLRCSSQSGHNTVSWYQQALGQGPQFIFQYYREEENGRGNFPPRFSGLQFPNYSSELNVNALELDDSALYLCASSSGIYEQYFGPGTRLTVT.

This clone has a handful of counts. The V gene is TRBV30, the J gene TRBJ1-1; perhaps TRBD1 as D (6 bases). The CDR3 is made up of 13 amino acids. The germline V gene encodes CDR1 GTSNPN and CDR2 SVGIG (reference sequence). The V end lost 1 base, the J end lost 1 base, and 7 bases lay between the germline ends. DNA of the CDR3: TGTGCCTGGAGTGAGACAGGGAACACTGAAGCTTTCTTT. Amino acid sequence: CAWSETGNTEAFF.

The V gene is TRBV2, the J gene TRBJ1-2; possibly TRBD1 for D (5 bases). This CDR3 has 16 residues. Germline V gene lookup returns CDR1 SNHLY and CDR2 FYNNEI. Trimming pared 5 bases from V and 3 bases from J, leaving 19 bases between. CDR3 protein: CASSLSEQEYYYGYTF. CDR3 in DNA: TGTGCCAGCAGTTTATCGGAACAGGAATATTACTATGGCTACACCTTC.

The chain combines TRBV14 with TRBJ2-7; the D is unclear. Germline V gene lookup returns CDR1 SGHDN and CDR2 FVKESK. Trimming took 2 bases from V and 2 from J, leaving 10 bases between them. This CDR3 is built from 14 residues. In DNA, the CDR3 is TGTGCCAGCAGCCAATGGGCAGGCCCCTACGAGCAGTACTTC. It specifies CASSQWAGPYEQYF.

The V call is TRBV7-9, the J call TRBJ1-2; the match to TRBD1 covers 7 bases. The J segment lost 4 bases and the V segment lost 1 base, leaving 6 bases of the junction unmatched. The CDR3 runs 15 residues. CDR1 and CDR2 (germline): SEHNR, FQNEAQ (reference sequence). CDR3 sequence reads: CASSLVGGQLYGYTF. The CDR3 nucleotides read TGTGCCAGCAGCTTAGTGGGGGGACAGCTCTATGGCTACACCTTC.